The T cell receptor (beta chain) described here comes from a study of siplizumab effects on memory and regulatory T cells. Whole-study results and caveats: Memory T cells appeared less diverse than naive cells, which seemed to contribute substantially to alloresponse.

Assays covered around 100,000 TCR templates per sample. The protocol was immunoSEQ multiplex PCR, while the TCRdb copy is restricted to in-frame clones and leaves out a portion. The sample carries approximately 100,000 clones, 85% to 95% recorded once. As to this clone: The antigen remains undetermined.

The germline gives CDR1 MDHEN, CDR2 SYDVKM. The CDR3 runs to 13 residues. Trimming removed 2 bases at V and 7 bases at J, with 9 bases between. The sequenced material came from non-Treg CD4+ T cells sorted from blood. The genes are TRBV28 and TRBJ2-1; D is ambiguous. The TCR was taken from a human donor in good health. CDR3 protein: CASSLTSPNEQFF. DNA of the CDR3: TGTGCCAGCAGTTTAACCTCCCCTAATGAGCAGTTCTTC.